Listed here are 24 T cell receptor beta chains from one sample, sequenced in a study of memory CD4+ T cells and cytomegalovirus serostatus. TCRdb keeps only in-frame clones here, not all; method: immunoSEQ multiplex PCR. Among 40,000 to 55,000 clones listed, around 80% were seen once. The sort gate was single viable CD3+CD4+CD8-CD45RO+ cells for memory CD4+ T cells. Sample: memory CD4+ T cells from blood. Receptors were obtained from an adult in good health and CMV-seronegative.

This clone was observed a few times. V and J are TRBV9 and TRBJ2-1; no clear D gene. Germline loops: CDR1 SGDLS, CDR2 YYNGEE. CDR3 length: 15 amino acids. V dropped 3 bases and J dropped 10 bases, with 20 bases sitting between them. The chain's CDR3 is CASSGDPFGAWEQFF. The DNA of the CDR3 is TGTGCCAGCAGCGGGGATCCATTCGGAGCATGGGAGCAGTTCTTC. Supplemented by reference TRBV9 and TRBJ2-1, the full variable domain reads DSGVTQTPKHLITATGQRVTLRCSPRSGDLSVYWYQQSLDQGLQFLIQYYNGEERAKGNILERFSAQQFPDLHSELNLSSLELGDSALYFCASSGDPFGAWEQFFGPGTRLTVL.

V gene TRBV7-9 combines with J gene TRBJ2-1; either TRBD1 or TRBD2 may fit D (6 bases each). The germline CDR1 and CDR2 sequences are SEHNR and FQNEAQ (reference sequence). V was cut by 3 bases and J by 7 bases, with 13 bases left in between. This CDR3 has 14 amino acids. The CDR3 sequence: CASSFLRGGNEQFF. Here the CDR3 DNA reads TGTGCCAGCAGCTTTCTCAGGGGAGGAAATGAGCAGTTCTTC.

V usage is TRBV11-3 and J usage is TRBJ2-2; TRBD1 might be the D (5 bases). V was trimmed by 2 bases and J by 4 bases, leaving 11 bases between them. In germline, CDR1 is SGHNT, CDR2 YENEEA. This CDR3 is built from 15 residues. The CDR3: CASSLLGVVTGELFF. As DNA, the CDR3 is TGTGCCAGCAGCTTACTAGGGGTCGTCACCGGGGAGCTGTTTTTT.

The chain employs TRBV10-3 and TRBJ2-7; TRBD2 agrees at 8 bases. The germline V gene encodes CDR1 ENHRY and CDR2 SYGVKD. The CDR3 extends over 14 amino acids. J lost 3 bases, V lost 4 bases, and 5 bases had no gene match. CDR3 in DNA: TGTGCCATCAGTGCGATTAGCGGGAACTACGAGCAGTACTTC. Its translation: CAISAISGNYEQYF.

The V gene is TRBV5-6, the J gene TRBJ2-2; 10 bases are shared with TRBD1. CDR1 and CDR2 (germline): SGHDT, YYEEEE. Germline trimming cut 4 bases from V and 9 bases from J; bases unmatched to any gene: 12. The CDR3 covers 16 residues. CDR3 residues: CASSNPTGGAARELFF. The CDR3 DNA reads TGTGCCAGCAGCAATCCGACAGGGGGCGCAGCCCGGGAGCTGTTTTTT.

J is TRBJ2-3 and V is TRBV19; tentative D call: TRBD1 (6 bases). CDR1 is LNHDA and CDR2 is SQIVND in the germline V gene (reference sequence). This CDR3 has 15 amino acids. Trimming pared 2 bases from V and 0 bases from J, leaving 9 bases between. CDR3 nucleotide sequence: TGTGCCAGTAGTATACAGGGGCTTAGCACAGATACGCAGTATTTT. It yields the protein CASSIQGLSTDTQYF.

J is TRBJ2-3 and V is TRBV5-4; 12 bases match TRBD2. Germline CDR1 and CDR2: SGHNT and YYREEE (reference sequence). The ends lost 3 bases at V and 4 bases at J; junction bases unmatched: 6. This CDR3 contains 16 residues. CDR3 sequence: CASSSRLAGVADTQYF. The CDR3 DNA sequence: TGTGCCAGCAGCTCCAGACTAGCGGGAGTGGCAGATACGCAGTATTTT. The entire variable domain, with the rest obtained from reference TRBV5-4 and TRBJ2-3, is as follows: ETGVTQSPTHLIKTRGQQVTLRCSSQSGHNTVSWYQQALGQGPQFIFQYYREEENGRGNFPPRFSGLQFPNYSSELNVNALELDDSALYLCASSSRLAGVADTQYFGPGTRLTVL.

The rearrangement uses TRBV7-9 and TRBJ1-2, with 9 bases that match TRBD1. The CDR3 sequence is 15 residues long. CDR1 is SEHNR and CDR2 is FQNEAQ in the germline V gene (reference sequence). V lost 5 bases to trimming and J lost 2 bases; unmatched junction nucleotides: 6. The CDR3 loop is CASSPTDRGNYGYTF. In DNA, the CDR3 is TGTGCCAGCAGCCCAACCGACAGGGGGAACTATGGCTACACCTTC.

J is TRBJ1-2 and V is TRBV2, with a weak D call TRBD1 (5 bases). CDR3 length: 14 residues. CDR1 and CDR2 (germline): SNHLY, FYNNEI. The ends were cut back, 1 base at V and 4 bases at J, with 10 bases in the middle. The CDR3 sequence: CASSEVGGVYGYTF. In DNA, the CDR3 is TGTGCCAGCAGTGAAGTCGGAGGGGTCTATGGCTACACCTTC.

The chain joins TRBV11-2 to TRBJ2-2; D is unclear. Germline CDR1 is SGHAT and CDR2 is FQNNGV. The ends were cut back, 4 bases at V and 6 bases at J, with 15 bases in the middle. The CDR3 totals 15 residues. DNA of the CDR3: TGTGCCAGCAGCTCTGCCCCTCTGTGGGCCGGGGAGCTGTTTTTT. Amino acid sequence: CASSSAPLWAGELFF. Using reference TRBV11-2 and TRBJ2-2 for the parts outside the CDR3, the full variable domain is EAGVAQSPRYKIIEKRQSVAFWCNPISGHATLYWYQQILGQGPKLLIQFQNNGVVDDSQLPKDRFSAERLKGVDSTLKIQPAKLEDSAVYLCASSSAPLWAGELFFGEGSRLTVL.

The chain combines TRBV18 with TRBJ1-1; D gene uncertain. CDR1 is KGHSH, CDR2 LQKENI, per germline. This CDR3 spans 15 amino acids. V was cut by 3 bases and J by 0 bases, with 11 bases left in between. The CDR3 coding sequence is TGTGCCAGCTCACCTGCACAATCGATGAACACTGAAGCTTTCTTT. Translating it yields CASSPAQSMNTEAFF.

This clone was picked up a small number of times. V gene TRBV10-3 combines with J gene TRBJ1-1; no reliable D call. This CDR3 spans 13 amino acids. V gave up 5 bases and J gave up 1 base, with 8 bases separating them. Germline loops: CDR1 ENHRY, CDR2 SYGVKD. The CDR3 DNA follows: TGTGCCATCAGTCAAAATGGGAACACTGAAGCTTTCTTT. Protein: CAISQNGNTEAFF.

The chain is built from TRBV25-1 and TRBJ1-6, with 7 bases aligning to TRBD1. Germline CDR1 reads MGHDK; CDR2 reads SYGVNS. V trimming: 7 bases; J trimming: 5 bases; junction bases outside the gene matches: 8. The CDR3 totals 15 residues. CDR3 amino acids: CASNPGQSNNSPLHF. CDR3 sequence (DNA): TGTGCCAGCAATCCGGGACAGTCTAATAATTCACCCCTCCACTTT.

The rearrangement joins TRBV11-2 to TRBJ1-2; no clear D gene. Germline V gene data show CDR1 as SGHAT and CDR2 as FQNNGV. V was trimmed by 1 base and J by 8 bases, leaving 11 bases between them. This CDR3 contains 13 residues. The CDR3 sequence is CASSLASAGGYTF. The DNA for the CDR3 is TGTGCCAGCAGCTTAGCATCGGCCGGGGGCTACACCTTC. The variable domain in full, with the rest retrieved from reference TRBV11-2 and TRBJ1-2, is EAGVAQSPRYKIIEKRQSVAFWCNPISGHATLYWYQQILGQGPKLLIQFQNNGVVDDSQLPKDRFSAERLKGVDSTLKIQPAKLEDSAVYLCASSLASAGGYTFGSGTRLTVV.

The genes are TRBV7-6 and TRBJ1-3, with a possible D match to TRBD1 (6 bases). Germline assignment: CDR1 SGHVS and CDR2 FNYEAQ. The CDR3 has 20 residues. The ends were cut back, 0 bases at V and 0 bases at J, with 21 bases in the middle. The CDR3 is CASSLAGVMSGGGSGNTIYF. The CDR3 DNA follows: TGTGCCAGCAGCTTAGCGGGGGTCATGAGCGGGGGCGGCTCTGGAAACACCATATATTTT. Full variable domain (remainder filled in from reference TRBV7-6 and TRBJ1-3): GAGVSQSPRYKVTKRGQDVALRCDPISGHVSLYWYRQALGQGPEFLTYFNYEAQQDKSGLPNDRFSAERPEGSISTLTIQRTEQRDSAMYRCASSLAGVMSGGGSGNTIYFGEGSWLTVV.

The chain combines TRBV11-2 with TRBJ2-7, with D possibly being TRBD2 (7 bases). This CDR3 contains 17 residues. The V end lost 3 bases, the J end lost 7 bases, and 25 bases lay between the germline ends. CDR1 SGHAT and CDR2 FQNNGV come from the germline V gene. The CDR3, as DNA: TGTGCCAGCAGCTTCGGAGGGGGGGGCAAGGCTACGGGAGAGCAGTACTTC. Protein sequence: CASSFGGGGKATGEQYF. The variable domain in full, with the rest retrieved from reference TRBV11-2 and TRBJ2-7, is EAGVAQSPRYKIIEKRQSVAFWCNPISGHATLYWYQQILGQGPKLLIQFQNNGVVDDSQLPKDRFSAERLKGVDSTLKIQPAKLEDSAVYLCASSFGGGGKATGEQYFGPGTRLTVT.

V usage is TRBV2 and J usage is TRBJ1-4; D perhaps matches TRBD1 (5 bases). The CDR3 loop spans 15 amino acids. CDR1 is SNHLY, CDR2 FYNNEI, per germline. V shed 8 bases and J shed 4 bases, with 17 bases lying between them. This CDR3 is CASSPFQGGNEKLFF. CDR3 sequence (DNA): TGTGCCAGCTCACCCTTCCAGGGAGGTAATGAAAAACTGTTTTTT.

V usage is TRBV2 and J usage is TRBJ2-1; 9 positions match TRBD1. The J segment lost 5 bases and the V segment lost 11 bases, leaving 10 bases of the junction unmatched. This CDR3 has 14 amino acids. Germline V lookup: CDR1 SNHLY, CDR2 FYNNEI. This CDR3 reads CAARTGEAHNEQFF. The CDR3, as DNA: TGTGCCGCCCGGACAGGGGAGGCCCACAATGAGCAGTTCTTC.

The chain employs TRBV7-8 and TRBJ2-7; 9 positions agree with TRBD2. The germline V gene has CDR1 SGHVS and CDR2 FQNEAQ. The CDR3 contains 16 residues. V shed 1 base and J 3 bases; nucleotides not matched to a gene: 7. The CDR3 loop reads CASSLELAGPLYEQYF. Written as DNA, the CDR3 is TGTGCCAGCAGCTTAGAGCTAGCGGGACCGCTCTACGAGCAGTACTTC.

The chain uses TRBV4-1 and TRBJ2-7; 7 nucleotides align to TRBD1. Trimming at V came to 0 bases and at J to 3 bases, leaving 5 bases not matched to a gene. CDR1 and CDR2 (germline): MGHRA, YSYEKL. This CDR3 has 15 residues. Written as DNA, the CDR3 is TGCGCCAGCAGCCAAGATCTAGGGGGCAACTACGAGCAGTACTTC. Translated, it gives CASSQDLGGNYEQYF.

The rearrangement uses TRBV28 and TRBJ1-2; unclear D gene. In germline, CDR1 is MDHEN, CDR2 SYDVKM. V shed 4 bases and J shed 5 bases, with 14 bases lying between them. The CDR3 spans 14 residues. CDR3 bases: TGTGCCAGCAGTTCCCCGGGTGGACTTTATGGCTACACCTTC. This codes for CASSSPGGLYGYTF.

This clone was observed a single time. The CDR3, as DNA: TGTGCCAGCAGCTTAACGGGAACCACTAGGCTCGTTGGGAATGAGCAGTTCTTC. Translated, it gives CASSLTGTTRLVGNEQFF. J is TRBJ2-1 and V is TRBV7-3, with D possibly matching TRBD2 (5 bases). CDR3 length: 18 amino acids. Trimming left V 0 bases short and J 7 bases short, with 22 bases between. The germline CDR1 and CDR2 sequences are SGHTA and FQGTGA.

This clone was observed a few times. Written as DNA, the CDR3 is TGCGCCAGCAGCTCGGGACAGGGCCTCCCTCATACGCAGTATTTT. This encodes CASSSGQGLPHTQYF. The V and J genes are TRBV5-1 and TRBJ2-3; 9 nucleotides align to TRBD1. The junction had 9 bases not matched to a gene; V was cut back by 3 bases and J by 7 bases. Germline V gene lookup returns CDR1 SGHRS and CDR2 YFSETQ. The CDR3 has 15 residues.

The chain carries TRBV30 and TRBJ2-1; the D gene is possibly TRBD2 (5 bases). Germline values: CDR1 GTSNPN, CDR2 SVGIG (reference sequence). This CDR3 is 12 amino acids long. V lost 2 bases to trimming and J lost 9 bases, with 11 bases between them. CDR3 protein: CAWSKGVAEQFF. The CDR3 DNA is TGTGCCTGGAGTAAGGGAGTGGCTGAGCAGTTCTTC.